These 6 T cell receptor beta chains came from one sample sequenced in a study of response to subunit inactivated influenza vaccine. In TCRdb, the RT-PCR reads were re-called with MiXCR into one record per CDR3 protein. The table has 150,000 to 200,000 distinct CDR3 sequences, around a tenth seen once. Sequenced material: CD8+ T cells sorted from PBMCs, taken around 25 months after vaccination. These receptor sequences come from a man aged 50-75 years who received an inactivated influenza vaccine.

V gene TRBV7-2 combines with J gene TRBJ2-1; 7 bases line up with TRBD1. Germline CDR1 SGHTA, CDR2 FQGNSA. J lost 3 bases, V lost 5 bases, and 7 bases had no gene match. The CDR3 is 15 amino acids. The CDR3 coding sequence is TGTGCCAGCAGCCCTTGGGACAGAAACTACAATGAGCAGTTCTTC. The encoded protein is CASSPWDRNYNEQFF.

This clonotype came up once. The rearrangement links TRBV15 to TRBJ1-3; no firm D call. Trimming stripped 5 bases from V and 2 bases from J, with 13 bases between. Germline CDR1 and CDR2: LNHNV and YYDKDF (reference sequence). The CDR3 sequence is 15 residues long. CDR3 nucleotides: TGTGCCACCAGCCCCGGGAGGGCCCCTGGAAACACCATATATTTT. Its protein product is CATSPGRAPGNTIYF.

There are many counts of this clonotype. This sequence joins TRBV7-9 and TRBJ2-1; TRBD2 agrees at 15 bases. Per germline, CDR1 SEHNR and CDR2 FQNEAQ (reference sequence). CDR3 length: 16 amino acids. With 3 bases clipped from V and 6 bases from J, the junction kept 3 bases outside the gene matches. The CDR3 loop is CASSFPGLAGGNEQFF. The CDR3 region has the DNA TGTGCCAGCAGCTTTCCGGGACTAGCGGGAGGCAATGAGCAGTTCTTC.

There are many counts of this clonotype. The rearrangement links TRBV9 to TRBJ2-5, with D tentatively TRBD2 (6 bases). The CDR3 is 15 residues long. Germline values: CDR1 SGDLS, CDR2 YYNGEE. The V end was cut by 1 base, the J end by 10 bases, with 20 bases between. The CDR3 region is CASSVYGGGPEYQYF. The CDR3 bases are TGTGCCAGCAGCGTATACGGGGGTGGACCGGAATACCAGTACTTC. The full variable domain, with the rest looked up from reference TRBV9 and TRBJ2-5, is DSGVTQTPKHLITATGQRVTLRCSPRSGDLSVYWYQQSLDQGLQFLIQYYNGEERAKGNILERFSAQQFPDLHSELNLSSLELGDSALYFCASSVYGGGPEYQYFGPGTRLLVL.

This clonotype was found many times. The chain couples TRBV28 to TRBJ1-5; D is perhaps TRBD1 (6 bases). Trimming took off 3 bases at V and 5 bases at J, with 11 bases between the two ends. Germline CDR1 reads MDHEN; CDR2 reads SYDVKM. This CDR3 contains 14 residues. The CDR3 here is CASSFFGGDQPQHF. DNA of the CDR3: TGTGCCAGCAGTTTCTTCGGGGGCGATCAGCCCCAGCATTTT.

This clonotype came up a few times. V is TRBV7-9 and J is TRBJ2-3; perhaps TRBD2 as D (5 bases). CDR1 is SEHNR, CDR2 FQNEAQ, per germline (reference sequence). The CDR3 runs 16 residues. Trimming shortened V by 7 bases and J by 0 bases, and 17 bases separated the two germline ends. The CDR3 is CASTVIRSGSTDTQYF. CDR3 DNA sequence: TGTGCCAGCACCGTCATCCGGAGCGGTAGCACAGATACGCAGTATTTT. The variable domain in full, with the rest retrieved from reference TRBV7-9 and TRBJ2-3, is DTGVSQNPRHKITKRGQNVTFRCDPISEHNRLYWYRQTLGQGPEFLTYFQNEAQLEKSRLLSDRFSAERPKGSFSTLEIQRTEQGDSAMYLCASTVIRSGSTDTQYFGPGTRLTVL.